The clone carrying this T cell receptor (beta chain) was counted once. What it binds is unknown. CD8+ and CD4+ T cells from blood underwent TCR beta sequencing. TEMRA cells underwent FACS enrichment and CD8+ and CD4+ T cells underwent negative isolation. V was pared by 5 bases and J by 0 bases, with 11 bases between. The germline gives CDR1 MGHRA, CDR2 YSYEKL. The CDR3 contains 14 residues. Reverse transcription used about 0.5 to 1 ug RNA and random hexamers. Amplification of TCR beta CDR3 across 54 Vbeta and 13 Jbeta was performed with immunoSEQ multiplex PCR. A single record per CDR3 protein comes from TCRdb applying MiXCR to the immunoSEQ multiplex PCR reads. The sample includes tens of thousands of distinct CDR3 sequences, roughly 95% seen only once; the top ten take 0.095% to 0.13%. This sample is drawn from a study of CD8 T cells in Susac syndrome. General study findings and limits: TCR sequencing and HLA analysis covered a relatively small number of individuals.

Sequenced input: CD4+ T cells from PBMCs. This chain connects TRBV4-1 to TRBJ2-7; D is ambiguous. This receptor was identified in a human donor with multiple sclerosis. CDR3 nucleotides: TGCGCCAGCAGCAAAGTGGGCAGCTCCTACGAGCAGTACTTC. It translates to CASSKVGSSYEQYF.